This TCR beta chain stems from a study of shared clonotypes between healthy human individuals. Study outcomes and limitations: Few donors restricted represented genetic and exposure-history diversity. Memory subsets had estimated richness that was generally smaller than that of naive subsets.

In regard to this clone: Its antigen is currently unknown.

Germline CDR1 is MNHNY and CDR2 is SVGAGI (reference sequence). This CDR3 is 13 amino acids long. Trimming at V came to 0 bases and at J to 11 bases, leaving 5 bases not matched to a gene. The assay ran at deep level. Sequencing used immunoSEQ multiplex PCR; TCRdb keeps in-frame clones, though not all of them. Among fewer than 1.4 million clones listed, approximately 80% were seen once. Sample: memory CD4+ T cells from PBMCs. Sample subset: CD45RA-negative fraction. This clonotype was sampled from a man between 18 and 29 years old in good health. Some clones in this sample may be carry-over from other donors' samples. The chain joins TRBV6-6 to TRBJ1-1, with TRBD1 matching 8 bases. The DNA of the CDR3 is TGTGCCAGCAGTTACTCGGCAGGGGGCAGGGCTTTCTTT. Translated: CASSYSAGGRAFF.